This TCR beta chain was retrieved from a study of OX40 agonist ivuxolimab in advanced cancers. Regarding the complete study: Ivuxolimab, which targeted the costimulatory receptor OX40 (CD134), was an agonistic, fully human IgG2 monoclonal antibody. A male proportion of under 85% and a mean age of approximately 61 years, ranging from 23 to 79, were recorded for the dose-escalation cohort. Partial responses were achieved by three dose-escalation patients, of whom one had hepatocellular carcinoma and two had cutaneous melanoma. Intravenous ivuxolimab was administered to patients every 2 weeks at six dose levels: 0.01, 0.1, 0.3, 1.5, 3 and 10 mg/kg. Of the approximately 54 dose-escalation patients, hepatocellular carcinoma was present in approximately 20, melanoma in around 15, renal cell carcinoma in 9 and head and neck cancer in 9. The paper describes the monotherapy dose-escalation part (N ≈ 50 patients) of the phase I trial of ivuxolimab. Peripheral TCRbeta sequencing was intended to test whether TCR sequence diversity was altered and clonal T-cell expansion was caused by ivuxolimab. Prior anti-PD-1, anti-PD-L1 or anti-CTLA-4 therapy was permitted, and approximately 41% of dose-escalation patients had received checkpoint inhibitors.

Study-wide findings and limitations: At doses of 0.1 to 3.0 mg/kg, clonal expansion of both CD4+ and CD8+ blood T cells was observed from baseline to week 6. Low levels of normalized T-cell clonal expansion were also seen in some nonresponding patients. In the 0.1-3.0 mg/kg groups, partial responders were among the patients with the lowest normalized peripheral clonal expansion, particularly in CD8+ T cells. The antigen specificity of the clonally expanded peripheral T cells was not determined. After ivuxolimab, CD8+ T cells had more expanded clones than CD4+ T cells on average.

The germline V gene encodes CDR1 LGHNA and CDR2 YNFKEQ. V was cut back by 5 bases and J by 4 bases, leaving a gap of 8 bases between them. Measured from the cysteine to the phenylalanine, the CDR3 is 12 residues long. The only DNA kept is the CDR3, 36 bases in frame from the first base. For sequencing of the TCRbeta CDR3 region, genomic DNA was extracted from the sorted cells. TCRbeta CDR3 regions were sequenced using the immunoSEQ Assay. TCRdb re-hosts the immuneACCESS table, in-frame sequences only. Its copies lack some clones; in the studies checked, an unresolved V gene accounts for under half of them, and the cause for the rest is not known. For this sample the table gives 92,000 or so clones, of which more than 80% were detected only once. Clones ranked in the top ten supply around 5.5% of the sample. The trial excluded patients who had a history of autoimmune disease or who were on systemic immunosuppression. Peripheral blood for TCR sequencing was drawn from every dose cohort at baseline, at cycle 4 day 1 and at cycle 7 day 1. The samples were taken from a phase I, first-in-human, multicenter, open-label dose-escalation trial of ivuxolimab. Adults with locally advanced or metastatic head and neck squamous cell, hepatocellular, melanoma or renal cell carcinoma were enrolled in the trial. Before TCR sequencing, CD4+ T cells and CD8+ T cells were sorted from peripheral blood as separate populations.

Worth noting for this clone: The clone's antigen remains unknown. No base quality information exists; no much larger clone differs at one position.

The V and J segments used are TRBV4-2 and TRBJ1-1; the D segment could be TRBD1, given 5 matching bases. The sample consisted of CD4+ or CD8+ T cells sorted from blood, taken in a trial of the OX40 agonist ivuxolimab. The receptor comes from an adult with an advanced solid tumor such as melanoma, head and neck, liver or kidney cancer. The CDR3 region reads CASSYRSTEAFF. DNA sequence: TGTGCCAGCAGCTACAGGAGCACTGAAGCTTTCTTT.